Following are 20 T cell receptor beta chains from one sample sequenced in a study of breast tumors, draining lymph nodes, adjacent tissues. MiXCR was run by TCRdb on the multiplex PCR reads, yielding one entry per CDR3 protein. Of about 22,000 distinct CDR3 sequences in the sample, around two thirds are singletons; the top ten hold under 25%. The sequencing sample was made of tumor-adjacent breast tissue. These receptors all stem from a female donor with breast cancer. Some clones in this sample may be carry-over from other donors' samples.

The rearrangement uses TRBV5-4 and TRBJ1-2; no clear D. The CDR3 runs to 16 residues. In germline, CDR1 is SGHNT, CDR2 YYREEE (reference sequence). V was pared by 4 bases and J by 1 base, with 17 bases between. For the CDR3, the DNA is TGTGCCAGCAGCCTGCGCAAGGCAGGCGGTAACTATGGCTACACCTTC. It encodes CASSLRKAGGNYGYTF.

V and J are TRBV20-1 and TRBJ2-7; the D call may be TRBD1 or TRBD2 (5 bases each). The CDR3 spans 13 residues. Germline V gives CDR1 DFQATT, CDR2 SNEGSKA (reference sequence). The ends were cut back, 1 base at V and 2 bases at J, with 9 bases in the middle. CDR3 DNA: TGCAGTGCTAGAGGGGACGGAACCTACGAGCAGTACTTC. Translated: CSARGDGTYEQYF.

V and J are TRBV5-5 and TRBJ1-5, with D possibly being TRBD1 (6 bases). Germline loops: CDR1 SGHKS, CDR2 YYEKEE (reference sequence). The CDR3 spans 16 residues. V was cut by 0 bases and J by 0 bases, with 10 bases left in between. CDR3 coding DNA: TGTGCCAGCAGCTTGGTAGGGGGGGATAGCAATCAGCCCCAGCATTTT. Protein sequence: CASSLVGGDSNQPQHF.

This clonotype was picked up many times. CDR3 in amino acids: CASSLNPLQGGETQYF. CDR3 coding DNA: TGCGCCAGCAGCTTGAACCCCCTACAGGGTGGAGAGACCCAGTACTTC. The V and J genes are TRBV5-1 and TRBJ2-5, with D perhaps TRBD1 (6 bases). The germline V gene has CDR1 SGHRS and CDR2 YFSETQ. The germline V and J ends were trimmed by 1 base and 4 bases, with 17 bases remaining between them. The CDR3 loop spans 16 amino acids.

This clonotype was observed once. The chain links TRBV7-9 to TRBJ2-5, with 12 bases matching TRBD2. The germline V gene encodes CDR1 SEHNR and CDR2 FQNEAQ (reference sequence). Trimming took 3 bases from V and 5 from J; bases not matched to a gene: 16. The CDR3 extends over 19 amino acids. The CDR3 coding sequence is TGTGCCAGCAGCTTCACCTCTAGCGGGAGGGCCGGGGGGGGTGAGACCCAGTACTTC. Amino acids: CASSFTSSGRAGGGETQYF. Variable domain in full (rest from reference TRBV7-9 and TRBJ2-5): DTGVSQNPRHKITKRGQNVTFRCDPISEHNRLYWYRQTLGQGPEFLTYFQNEAQLEKSRLLSDRFSAERPKGSFSTLEIQRTEQGDSAMYLCASSFTSSGRAGGGETQYFGPGTRLLVL.

The chain combines TRBV2 with TRBJ1-2; D is possibly TRBD1 (5 bases). CDR1 is SNHLY, CDR2 FYNNEI, per germline. Deletions cut 6 bases from V and 5 bases from J, with 10 bases between. The CDR3 contains 12 residues. This CDR3 reads CASSPGLYGYTF. The CDR3 nucleotides are TGTGCCAGCAGCCCGGGACTTTATGGCTACACCTTC.

This clonotype came up many times. Possible read error: a much larger clone is one base away. The CDR3 reads CASTQGQGRNQPQHF. In nucleotides, the CDR3 is TGTGCCAGCACTCAGGGCCAGGGACGCAATCAGCCCCAGCATTTT. The chain employs TRBV6-2 or TRBV6-3 and TRBJ1-5; possibly TRBD1 for D (5 bases). The CDR3 sequence is 15 residues long. Germline lookup yields CDR1 MNHEY and CDR2 SVGEGT. V was trimmed by 7 bases and J by 2 bases, leaving 15 bases between them.

The sample holds many counts of this clonotype. The chain joins TRBV30 to TRBJ1-4; a possible D gene is TRBD1 (5 bases). Trimming removed 0 bases from V and 8 bases from J, with 13 bases in between. CDR3 size: 14 residues. Germline V lookup: CDR1 GTSNPN, CDR2 SVGIG (reference sequence). The CDR3 region is CAWSVGSGVEKLFF. The CDR3 DNA is TGTGCCTGGAGTGTGGGTTCGGGGGTGGAAAAACTGTTTTTT.

With respect to this clonotype: At one boundary the junction diverges from the germline segment, which might be a read error. In DNA form, the CDR3 reads TGTGCTAGCAGCTTAGGGCTTAACACCGGGGAGCTGTTTTTT. This gives the protein CASSLGLNTGELFF. This chain connects TRBV7-9 to TRBJ2-2; D is ambiguous. The germline V gene encodes CDR1 SEHNR and CDR2 FQNEAQ (reference sequence). The CDR3 extends over 14 amino acids.

This clonotype has a count of ten or more. V and J are TRBV12-5 and TRBJ2-4; no firm D call. The CDR3 sequence is 20 residues long. Germline V CDR1 and CDR2: LGHNT, FRNRAP. V was clipped by 3 bases and J by 3 bases, with 27 bases between them. The CDR3 DNA sequence: TGTGCTAGTGGTTTCAACGCCACTGCGGCCACAAAAAACCACAAAAACATTCAGTACTTC. This translates into CASGFNATAATKNHKNIQYF.

V and J are TRBV2 and TRBJ1-5; no reliable D call. The germline V gene has CDR1 SNHLY and CDR2 FYNNEI. V lost 3 bases, J lost 6 bases, and 12 bases lay in between. The CDR3 sequence is 14 residues long. This CDR3 reads CASSDRPSGQPQHF. The CDR3 coding sequence is TGTGCCAGCAGTGACCGCCCCTCGGGTCAGCCCCAGCATTTT.

V usage is TRBV2 and J usage is TRBJ2-7, with TRBD1 as a possible D gene (5 bases). CDR3 length: 14 residues. Trimming took off 3 bases at V and 4 bases at J, with 13 bases between the two ends. Germline V gene sequence: CDR1 SNHLY, CDR2 FYNNEI. CDR3 protein: CASSDNSGKYEQYF. In nucleotides, the CDR3 is TGTGCCAGCAGTGATAATTCAGGGAAATACGAGCAGTACTTC.

The chain uses TRBV15 and TRBJ2-3; 12 bases line up with TRBD2. The CDR3 is 15 amino acids. After removal of 3 bases from V and 3 bases from J, the junction contained 1 base not matched to a gene. Germline CDR1 reads LNHNV; CDR2 reads YYDKDF (reference sequence). This chain's CDR3 is CATSRTSGRTDTQYF. CDR3 nucleotide sequence: TGTGCCACCAGCAGGACTAGCGGGAGAACAGATACGCAGTATTTT. The full variable domain, its missing parts supplied by reference TRBV15 and TRBJ2-3, is DAMVIQNPRYQVTQFGKPVTLSCSQTLNHNVMYWYQQKSSQAPKLLFHYYDKDFNNEADTPDNFQSRRPNTSFCFLDIRSPGLGDTAMYLCATSRTSGRTDTQYFGPGTRLTVL.

This chain links TRBV6-5 with TRBJ2-7; 7 positions agree with TRBD2. The V gene's germline CDR1 is MNHEY and CDR2 SVGAGI. The J segment lost 0 bases and the V segment lost 0 bases, leaving 2 bases of the junction unmatched. There are 15 residues in the CDR3. This CDR3 is CASSYSGGSSYEQYF. DNA for the CDR3: TGTGCCAGCAGTTACTCGGGCGGGAGCTCCTACGAGCAGTACTTC.

The chain links TRBV2 to TRBJ1-2; the D gene is possibly TRBD1 (5 bases). Germline values: CDR1 SNHLY, CDR2 FYNNEI. This CDR3 spans 12 amino acids. V gave up 9 bases and J gave up 4 bases, with 12 bases separating them. For the CDR3, the DNA is TGTGCCAGAACTCGGACACCCTATGGCTACACCTTC. Protein sequence: CARTRTPYGYTF.

This clonotype is judged medium-sized. The gene calls are TRBV9 and TRBJ2-7, with a weak D call TRBD2 (6 bases). The CDR3 totals 14 residues. Germline V lookup: CDR1 SGDLS, CDR2 YYNGEE. V was clipped by 3 bases and J by 5 bases, with 15 bases between them. CDR3 bases: TGTGCCAGCAGCGGGGGACTCCCGGGGGACGAGCAGTACTTC. It encodes CASSGGLPGDEQYF.

The V call is TRBV29-1, the J call TRBJ2-1; possibly TRBD1 for D (6 bases). The ends were cut back, 4 bases at V and 2 bases at J, with 6 bases in the middle. This CDR3 region has 12 residues. CDR1 and CDR2 from the germline V gene are SQVTM and ANQGSEA. The CDR3 region is CSVGTAYNEQFF. The CDR3 DNA follows: TGCAGCGTTGGGACAGCCTACAATGAGCAGTTCTTC.

The V and J genes are TRBV3-1 and TRBJ2-7; D may correspond to TRBD1 or TRBD2 (6 bases each). Germline lookup yields CDR1 LGHDT and CDR2 YNNKEL (reference sequence). V was clipped by 5 bases and J by 0 bases, with 8 bases between them. The length of the CDR3 is 13 residues. CDR3 amino acids: CASSRGDSYEQYF. The CDR3 bases are TGTGCCAGCAGCAGGGGGGACTCCTACGAGCAGTACTTC.

Many counts were recorded for this clonotype. A read error may explain this, as a much larger clone is one base away. This chain uses TRBV6-1 with TRBJ2-3, with D possibly being TRBD1 (7 bases). This CDR3 spans 14 amino acids. Trimming cost V 5 bases and J 7 bases, with 16 bases left between them. Germline V CDR1 and CDR2: MNHNS, SASEGT. The CDR3, as DNA: TGTGCCAGCAGTCAGGGGGGTAGCGCGAATACGCAGTATTTT. Encoded protein: CASSQGGSANTQYF.

The V and J genes are TRBV5-8 and TRBJ1-5; D possibly corresponds to TRBD1 (5 bases). The V end lost 4 bases, the J end lost 5 bases, and 13 bases lay between the germline ends. This CDR3 region has 14 residues. Germline-derived CDR1 and CDR2 are SGHTS and YDEGEE. The CDR3 region has the DNA TGTGCCAGCAGCCTCGGGGGGTGGGATCAGCCCCAGCATTTT. It is translated as CASSLGGWDQPQHF.